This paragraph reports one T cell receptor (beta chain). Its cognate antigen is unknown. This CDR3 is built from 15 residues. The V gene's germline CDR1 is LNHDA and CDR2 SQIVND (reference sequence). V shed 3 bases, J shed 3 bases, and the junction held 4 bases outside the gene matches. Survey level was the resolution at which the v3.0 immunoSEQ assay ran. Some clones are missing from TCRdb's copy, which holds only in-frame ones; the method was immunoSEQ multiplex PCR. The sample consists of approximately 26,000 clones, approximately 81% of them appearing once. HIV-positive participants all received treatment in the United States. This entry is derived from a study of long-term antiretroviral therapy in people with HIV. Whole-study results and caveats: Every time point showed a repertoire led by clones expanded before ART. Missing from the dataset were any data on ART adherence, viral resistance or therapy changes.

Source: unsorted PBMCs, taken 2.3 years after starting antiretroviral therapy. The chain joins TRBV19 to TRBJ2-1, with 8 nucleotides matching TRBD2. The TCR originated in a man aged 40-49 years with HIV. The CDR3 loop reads CASSMGSGNYNEQFF. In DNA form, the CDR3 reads TGTGCCAGTAGTATGGGTAGCGGGAACTACAATGAGCAGTTCTTC.